The 24 T cell receptor beta chains in this list originate from one sample, sequenced in a study of spatial heterogeneity in lung cancer. TCRdb redid the calling of the 5' RACE reads with MiXCR, one entry per CDR3 protein. Of roughly 19,000 distinct CDR3 sequences listed, around 5% are singletons. Time point meaning: sample taken at primary tumor resection. Findings of the study overall: Intratumoral expanded alpha and beta TCR counts were found to track tumor mutation counts.

For these TCRs, the target antigens are not known. Sequencing was performed on lung tumor tissue, taken at surgery. Receptors were obtained from a female donor with early-stage non-small cell lung cancer.

Ten or more counts support this clonotype. Because this beta chain is a stray read in a library intended to capture alpha chains, its abundance should not be given much weight. This chain links TRBV20-1 with TRBJ1-1; D may be TRBD1 (6 bases). CDR3 length: 14 amino acids. Germline lookup yields CDR1 DFQATT and CDR2 SNEGSKA (reference sequence). Between the trimmed V and J ends, which lost 5 bases and 5 bases, there was a span of 18 bases. Here the CDR3 reads CSAQNGGGLTEAFF. In nucleotides, the CDR3 is TGCAGTGCTCAGAACGGGGGCGGGTTAACTGAAGCTTTCTTT.

About this clonotype itself: Because the library targeted alpha chains, this beta chain is an off-target read whose size means little. This chain uses TRBV10-3 with TRBJ2-7; D perhaps matches TRBD2 (6 bases). The CDR3 sequence is 14 residues long. Germline V CDR1 and CDR2: ENHRY, SYGVKD. With 4 bases removed from V and 2 bases from J, the gap between germline ends came to 12 bases. The chain's CDR3 is CAISGRDFPYEQYF. DNA for the CDR3: TGTGCCATCAGTGGTCGGGACTTTCCCTACGAGCAGTACTTC.

This clonotype was counted at least ten times. This beta chain slipped into a library made for alpha chains as a stray read, so its size is not meaningful. The rearrangement joins TRBV6-4 to TRBJ2-1; 12 bases fit TRBD2. Germline V gene lookup returns CDR1 MRHNA and CDR2 SNTAGT. This CDR3 region has 15 residues. V dropped 7 bases and J dropped 4; count of bases not matched to a gene: 5. As DNA, the CDR3 is TGTGCCAGCACCGGAGGACTAGCGGGATACAATGAGCAGTTCTTC. It specifies CASTGGLAGYNEQFF.

This clonotype was seen many times. With the library built for alpha chains, this beta chain is off target and its frequency is not meaningful. The V and J genes are TRBV5-1 and TRBJ2-3; the D is unclear. V dropped 0 bases and J dropped 4 bases, with 9 bases sitting between them. CDR3 length: 14 amino acids. The germline V gene has CDR1 SGHRS and CDR2 YFSETQ. CDR3 nucleotides: TGCGCCAGCAGCTTGGACAAGGGTTCAGATACGCAGTATTTT. This gives the protein CASSLDKGSDTQYF.

This clonotype is classed as medium-sized. This beta chain is an off-target read within a library intended for alpha chains, so its frequency means little. The chain carries TRBV7-9 and TRBJ2-7; 7 nucleotides agree with TRBD2. V trimming: 3 bases; J trimming: 0 bases; junction bases outside the gene matches: 2. Germline CDR1 SEHNR, CDR2 FQNEAQ (reference sequence). CDR3 length: 14 amino acids. CDR3 in amino acids: CASSFGTTSYEQYF. Here the CDR3 DNA reads TGTGCCAGCAGCTTTGGGACTACCTCCTACGAGCAGTACTTC.

In its sample, this clonotype was seen many times. This beta chain came through as a stray read in a library set up for alpha chains, and its size says little. The V gene is TRBV12-3 or TRBV12-4, the J gene TRBJ2-7, with 11 bases identical to TRBD2. The V and J ends lost 6 bases and 3 bases, in that order; junction bases with no gene match: 7. The CDR3 length is 15 residues. The CDR3 region is CASRLLAGGDYEQYF. CDR3 nucleotide sequence: TGTGCCAGCAGGCTTCTAGCGGGGGGTGACTACGAGCAGTACTTC.

Notes on this clonotype: This beta chain slipped into a library made for alpha chains as a stray read, so its size is not meaningful. The chain has TRBV28 and TRBJ2-4; 8 bases match TRBD2. The CDR3 has 14 amino acids. From germline, CDR1 is MDHEN and CDR2 SYDVKM. V lost 3 bases and J lost 13; bases outside the gene matches: 11. CDR3 DNA: TGTGCCAGCAGTTTCCACGGAGGTAGCGGGATACAGTACTTC. Translated, it gives CASSFHGGSGIQYF.

This clonotype was counted at least ten times. For a library built for alpha chains, this beta chain is a stray read; little rests on its size. Here the CDR3 DNA reads TGCGCCAGCAGTATCGGACAGGCGAACACCGGGGAGCTGTTTTTT. This gives the protein CASSIGQANTGELFF. V is TRBV10-2 and J is TRBJ2-2; 7 bases line up with TRBD1. CDR1 is WSHSY, CDR2 SAAADI, per germline. V lost 5 bases and J lost 0; bases outside the gene matches: 3. The CDR3 totals 15 residues.

Only a few counts were recorded for this clonotype. For a library built for alpha chains, this beta chain is a stray read; little rests on its size. CDR3 amino acids: CSVGAGWAMNTEAFF. CDR3 nucleotides: TGCAGCGTTGGGGCAGGATGGGCCATGAACACTGAAGCTTTCTTT. The gene calls are TRBV29-1 and TRBJ1-1; D is undetermined. V was trimmed by 4 bases and J by 0 bases, leaving 15 bases between them. CDR1 is SQVTM, CDR2 ANQGSEA, per germline. The CDR3 sequence is 15 residues long.

This clonotype came up many times. This beta chain is an unintended read in a library built for alpha chains; its size means little. The rearrangement joins TRBV7-6 to TRBJ1-1; D is uncertain. In germline, CDR1 is SGHVS, CDR2 FNYEAQ. Between the trimmed V and J ends, which lost 8 bases and 3 bases, there was a span of 13 bases. The CDR3 is made up of 13 amino acids. In DNA, the CDR3 is TGTGCCAGCTCTAATTCCGAGGACACTGAAGCTTTCTTT. This gives the protein CASSNSEDTEAFF.

A word on this clonotype: A much larger clone sits a single nucleotide away, making a read error possible. This beta chain lies outside the target of a library built for alpha chains; its clone size means little. CDR3: CASSEAGGHPYEQYF. Here the CDR3 DNA reads TGTGCCAGCAGTGAAGCTGGCGGCCACCCCTACGAGCAGTACTTC. The genes are TRBV2 and TRBJ2-7; D unclear. V lost 0 bases and J 2 bases, leaving 11 bases between the germline ends. Germline V lookup: CDR1 SNHLY, CDR2 FYNNEI. This CDR3 is built from 15 residues.

This clonotype was seen at least ten times. Little can be read into the size of this beta chain, an off-target read in a library designed for alpha chains. The chain combines TRBV20-1 with TRBJ1-6, with 7 bases matching TRBD1. The V segment lost 3 bases and the J segment 6 bases; nucleotides outside the gene matches: 2. The CDR3 spans 13 residues. CDR1 is DFQATT, CDR2 SNEGSKA, per germline (reference sequence). The CDR3: CSARRDSNSPLHF. CDR3 sequence (DNA): TGCAGTGCTAGGAGGGACAGTAATTCACCCCTCCACTTT.

This clonotype was counted only a few times. Within a library made for alpha chains, this beta chain is off target, and its count is uninformative. The chain employs TRBV12-3 or TRBV12-4 and TRBJ2-1; D is uncertain. The ends were cut back, 1 base at V and 8 bases at J, with 9 bases in the middle. The CDR3 consists of 13 residues. This chain's CDR3 is CASSLGGRDEQFF. The DNA of the CDR3 is TGTGCCAGCAGTTTAGGTGGTAGAGATGAGCAGTTCTTC.

This clonotype came up many times. The size of this beta chain means little, since it is a stray read in a library made for alpha chains. The chain recombines TRBV6-5 with TRBJ1-2; D perhaps matches TRBD1 (6 bases). Germline V gene sequence: CDR1 MNHEY, CDR2 SVGAGI. V was cut by 10 bases and J by 4 bases, with 10 bases left in between. This CDR3 spans 11 amino acids. The CDR3 spells CATMDSYGYTF. The CDR3, as DNA: TGTGCCACCATGGACAGCTATGGCTACACCTTC.

This clonotype has a count of ten or more. The library was prepared for alpha chains; this beta chain is a stray read, so its frequency means little. This rearrangement joins TRBV23-1 to TRBJ2-2; D gene unclear. TRBV23-1 is filed as an ORF, its function uncertain. The CDR3 is 15 residues long. The V end lost 0 bases, the J end lost 1 base, and 6 bases lay between the germline ends. Here the CDR3 reads CASSQSGGNTGELFF. The CDR3 region has the DNA TGCGCCAGCAGTCAATCGGGCGGGAACACCGGGGAGCTGTTTTTT.

This clonotype was found many times. In a library made to pick up alpha chains, this beta chain is a stray read with a size that means little. The CDR3 spells CASSLQGNYGYTF. The CDR3 nucleotides read TGTGCCAGCAGCCTACAGGGCAACTATGGCTACACCTTC. V and J are TRBV5-6 and TRBJ1-2, with a weak D call TRBD1 (6 bases). The CDR3 is 13 amino acids. With 4 bases removed from V and 2 bases from J, the gap between germline ends came to 9 bases. The germline V gene encodes CDR1 SGHDT and CDR2 YYEEEE. The complete variable domain, with remaining parts taken from reference TRBV5-6 and TRBJ1-2, reads DAGVTQSPTHLIKTRGQQVTLRCSPKSGHDTVSWYQQALGQGPQFIFQYYEEEERQRGNFPDRFSGHQFPNYSSELNVNALLLGDSALYLCASSLQGNYGYTFGSGTRLTVV.

This clonotype was observed at least ten times. This beta chain is a stray read from a library made for alpha chains; its abundance is not meaningful. The rearrangement links TRBV5-1 to TRBJ2-5; possibly TRBD2 for D (5 bases). Germline V gene data show CDR1 as SGHRS and CDR2 as YFSETQ. CDR3 size: 12 residues. V gave up 8 bases and J gave up 1 base, with 9 bases separating them. This CDR3 is CARASGQETQYF. The DNA for the CDR3 is TGCGCCAGGGCCAGCGGCCAAGAGACCCAGTACTTC.

This clonotype came up many times. This beta chain came through as a stray read in a library set up for alpha chains, and its size says little. The V gene is TRBV19, the J gene TRBJ1-5; D gene ambiguous. Germline V gene sequence: CDR1 LNHDA, CDR2 SQIVND (reference sequence). The CDR3 sequence is 17 residues long. V lost 5 bases and J 0 bases, leaving 17 bases between the germline ends. This CDR3 reads CASSPRGRLNSNQPQHF. The CDR3, as DNA: TGTGCCAGTAGTCCGCGAGGAAGACTGAATAGCAATCAGCCCCAGCATTTT.

The table lists this clonotype with many counts. This beta chain slipped into a library made for alpha chains as a stray read, so its size is not meaningful. The rearrangement joins TRBV20-1 to TRBJ2-1, with D possibly being TRBD1 or TRBD2 (5 bases each). The V gene's germline CDR1 is DFQATT and CDR2 SNEGSKA (reference sequence). The length of the CDR3 is 15 residues. V dropped 0 bases and J dropped 5 bases, with 14 bases sitting between them. This chain's CDR3 is CSARDSGKGHNEQFF. The CDR3 DNA reads as TGCAGTGCTAGAGACTCGGGAAAGGGGCACAATGAGCAGTTCTTC.

This clonotype showed up just a few times. Because the library targeted alpha chains, this beta chain is an off-target read whose size means little. The chain couples TRBV9 to TRBJ2-2; D is unclear. With 0 bases removed from V and 1 base from J, the gap between germline ends came to 4 bases. This CDR3 is built from 14 residues. The V gene's germline CDR1 is SGDLS and CDR2 YYNGEE. In nucleotides, the CDR3 is TGTGCCAGCAGCGTAGTAGGGAACACCGGGGAGCTGTTTTTT. Translated: CASSVVGNTGELFF.

This clonotype was counted at least ten times. Since it is a stray read in a library aimed at alpha chains, this beta chain has a size that is not meaningful. V usage is TRBV27 and J usage is TRBJ2-1; possibly TRBD2 for D (5 bases). The CDR3 is 14 amino acids. The V gene lost 5 bases and the J gene lost 0 bases, with 8 bases spanning the gap. Germline assignment: CDR1 MNHEY and CDR2 SMNVEV (reference sequence). The CDR3 bases are TGTGCCAGCAGTCTGACTAACTCCTACAATGAGCAGTTCTTC. It specifies CASSLTNSYNEQFF.

This clonotype was observed many times. For a library built for alpha chains, this beta chain is a stray read; little rests on its size. The chain employs TRBV20-1 and TRBJ2-6, with a tentative D call TRBD1 (5 bases). Germline values: CDR1 DFQATT, CDR2 SNEGSKA (reference sequence). The CDR3 extends over 15 amino acids. Trimming took 2 bases from V and 0 from J, leaving 8 bases between them. The DNA for the CDR3 is TGCAGTGCTAGAACAGGCCGCTCTGGGGCCAACGTCCTGACTTTC. Translated: CSARTGRSGANVLTF.

This clonotype was detected ten times or more. This beta chain is an off-target read within a library intended for alpha chains, so its frequency means little. V usage is TRBV9 and J usage is TRBJ1-1; the D gene is possibly TRBD1 (5 bases). In germline, CDR1 is SGDLS, CDR2 YYNGEE. The CDR3 consists of 15 residues. V was trimmed by 0 bases and J by 4 bases, leaving 13 bases between them. The CDR3 nucleotides are TGTGCCAGCAGCGTAGGTTGGGGCAAGGGCACTGAAGCTTTCTTT. Translation gives CASSVGWGKGTEAFF.

In the case of this clonotype: This beta chain lies outside the target of a library built for alpha chains; its clone size means little. The J gene is TRBJ2-1, the V gene TRBV10-2, with 8 bases aligning to TRBD2. V lost 2 bases, J lost 9 bases, and 6 bases stayed unmatched. Germline V gives CDR1 WSHSY, CDR2 SAAADI. The CDR3 covers 14 residues. In DNA, the CDR3 is TGCGCCAGCAGTGAGCGGGAGGGCCACTCTGAGCAGTTCTTC. This translates into CASSEREGHSEQFF.